Below, one T cell receptor (beta chain) is given with its context. In the source study's methods: Amplification of reference gene primers was used by the study to estimate nucleated cell counts. The protocol was immunoSEQ multiplex PCR, while the TCRdb copy is restricted to in-frame clones and leaves out a portion. That table is the source of V, J and clone size, and D and trimming were worked out from the DNA. The repertoire has 250,000 to 350,000 clones, about 85% of them found once; the top ten carry 5.5% to 6%. The sample originates from a study of blood T cell repertoires in COVID-19. This study enrolled people aged roughly 18 to 89 from about two dozen US geographic areas. Trimming took 2 bases from V and 6 from J, leaving 10 bases between them. The CDR3 is 13 amino acids. In germline, CDR1 is MNHEY, CDR2 SVGAGI.

Sequenced input: PBMCs or T cells enriched from blood (not recorded which). This chain uses TRBV6-5 with TRBJ1-1, with a possible D match to TRBD1 (5 bases). The sequence was obtained from a young woman who had recovered from COVID-19. The CDR3 DNA reads as TGTGCCAGCAGTTACGGCAGGGCCGCTGAAGCTTTCTTT. As protein: CASSYGRAAEAFF.